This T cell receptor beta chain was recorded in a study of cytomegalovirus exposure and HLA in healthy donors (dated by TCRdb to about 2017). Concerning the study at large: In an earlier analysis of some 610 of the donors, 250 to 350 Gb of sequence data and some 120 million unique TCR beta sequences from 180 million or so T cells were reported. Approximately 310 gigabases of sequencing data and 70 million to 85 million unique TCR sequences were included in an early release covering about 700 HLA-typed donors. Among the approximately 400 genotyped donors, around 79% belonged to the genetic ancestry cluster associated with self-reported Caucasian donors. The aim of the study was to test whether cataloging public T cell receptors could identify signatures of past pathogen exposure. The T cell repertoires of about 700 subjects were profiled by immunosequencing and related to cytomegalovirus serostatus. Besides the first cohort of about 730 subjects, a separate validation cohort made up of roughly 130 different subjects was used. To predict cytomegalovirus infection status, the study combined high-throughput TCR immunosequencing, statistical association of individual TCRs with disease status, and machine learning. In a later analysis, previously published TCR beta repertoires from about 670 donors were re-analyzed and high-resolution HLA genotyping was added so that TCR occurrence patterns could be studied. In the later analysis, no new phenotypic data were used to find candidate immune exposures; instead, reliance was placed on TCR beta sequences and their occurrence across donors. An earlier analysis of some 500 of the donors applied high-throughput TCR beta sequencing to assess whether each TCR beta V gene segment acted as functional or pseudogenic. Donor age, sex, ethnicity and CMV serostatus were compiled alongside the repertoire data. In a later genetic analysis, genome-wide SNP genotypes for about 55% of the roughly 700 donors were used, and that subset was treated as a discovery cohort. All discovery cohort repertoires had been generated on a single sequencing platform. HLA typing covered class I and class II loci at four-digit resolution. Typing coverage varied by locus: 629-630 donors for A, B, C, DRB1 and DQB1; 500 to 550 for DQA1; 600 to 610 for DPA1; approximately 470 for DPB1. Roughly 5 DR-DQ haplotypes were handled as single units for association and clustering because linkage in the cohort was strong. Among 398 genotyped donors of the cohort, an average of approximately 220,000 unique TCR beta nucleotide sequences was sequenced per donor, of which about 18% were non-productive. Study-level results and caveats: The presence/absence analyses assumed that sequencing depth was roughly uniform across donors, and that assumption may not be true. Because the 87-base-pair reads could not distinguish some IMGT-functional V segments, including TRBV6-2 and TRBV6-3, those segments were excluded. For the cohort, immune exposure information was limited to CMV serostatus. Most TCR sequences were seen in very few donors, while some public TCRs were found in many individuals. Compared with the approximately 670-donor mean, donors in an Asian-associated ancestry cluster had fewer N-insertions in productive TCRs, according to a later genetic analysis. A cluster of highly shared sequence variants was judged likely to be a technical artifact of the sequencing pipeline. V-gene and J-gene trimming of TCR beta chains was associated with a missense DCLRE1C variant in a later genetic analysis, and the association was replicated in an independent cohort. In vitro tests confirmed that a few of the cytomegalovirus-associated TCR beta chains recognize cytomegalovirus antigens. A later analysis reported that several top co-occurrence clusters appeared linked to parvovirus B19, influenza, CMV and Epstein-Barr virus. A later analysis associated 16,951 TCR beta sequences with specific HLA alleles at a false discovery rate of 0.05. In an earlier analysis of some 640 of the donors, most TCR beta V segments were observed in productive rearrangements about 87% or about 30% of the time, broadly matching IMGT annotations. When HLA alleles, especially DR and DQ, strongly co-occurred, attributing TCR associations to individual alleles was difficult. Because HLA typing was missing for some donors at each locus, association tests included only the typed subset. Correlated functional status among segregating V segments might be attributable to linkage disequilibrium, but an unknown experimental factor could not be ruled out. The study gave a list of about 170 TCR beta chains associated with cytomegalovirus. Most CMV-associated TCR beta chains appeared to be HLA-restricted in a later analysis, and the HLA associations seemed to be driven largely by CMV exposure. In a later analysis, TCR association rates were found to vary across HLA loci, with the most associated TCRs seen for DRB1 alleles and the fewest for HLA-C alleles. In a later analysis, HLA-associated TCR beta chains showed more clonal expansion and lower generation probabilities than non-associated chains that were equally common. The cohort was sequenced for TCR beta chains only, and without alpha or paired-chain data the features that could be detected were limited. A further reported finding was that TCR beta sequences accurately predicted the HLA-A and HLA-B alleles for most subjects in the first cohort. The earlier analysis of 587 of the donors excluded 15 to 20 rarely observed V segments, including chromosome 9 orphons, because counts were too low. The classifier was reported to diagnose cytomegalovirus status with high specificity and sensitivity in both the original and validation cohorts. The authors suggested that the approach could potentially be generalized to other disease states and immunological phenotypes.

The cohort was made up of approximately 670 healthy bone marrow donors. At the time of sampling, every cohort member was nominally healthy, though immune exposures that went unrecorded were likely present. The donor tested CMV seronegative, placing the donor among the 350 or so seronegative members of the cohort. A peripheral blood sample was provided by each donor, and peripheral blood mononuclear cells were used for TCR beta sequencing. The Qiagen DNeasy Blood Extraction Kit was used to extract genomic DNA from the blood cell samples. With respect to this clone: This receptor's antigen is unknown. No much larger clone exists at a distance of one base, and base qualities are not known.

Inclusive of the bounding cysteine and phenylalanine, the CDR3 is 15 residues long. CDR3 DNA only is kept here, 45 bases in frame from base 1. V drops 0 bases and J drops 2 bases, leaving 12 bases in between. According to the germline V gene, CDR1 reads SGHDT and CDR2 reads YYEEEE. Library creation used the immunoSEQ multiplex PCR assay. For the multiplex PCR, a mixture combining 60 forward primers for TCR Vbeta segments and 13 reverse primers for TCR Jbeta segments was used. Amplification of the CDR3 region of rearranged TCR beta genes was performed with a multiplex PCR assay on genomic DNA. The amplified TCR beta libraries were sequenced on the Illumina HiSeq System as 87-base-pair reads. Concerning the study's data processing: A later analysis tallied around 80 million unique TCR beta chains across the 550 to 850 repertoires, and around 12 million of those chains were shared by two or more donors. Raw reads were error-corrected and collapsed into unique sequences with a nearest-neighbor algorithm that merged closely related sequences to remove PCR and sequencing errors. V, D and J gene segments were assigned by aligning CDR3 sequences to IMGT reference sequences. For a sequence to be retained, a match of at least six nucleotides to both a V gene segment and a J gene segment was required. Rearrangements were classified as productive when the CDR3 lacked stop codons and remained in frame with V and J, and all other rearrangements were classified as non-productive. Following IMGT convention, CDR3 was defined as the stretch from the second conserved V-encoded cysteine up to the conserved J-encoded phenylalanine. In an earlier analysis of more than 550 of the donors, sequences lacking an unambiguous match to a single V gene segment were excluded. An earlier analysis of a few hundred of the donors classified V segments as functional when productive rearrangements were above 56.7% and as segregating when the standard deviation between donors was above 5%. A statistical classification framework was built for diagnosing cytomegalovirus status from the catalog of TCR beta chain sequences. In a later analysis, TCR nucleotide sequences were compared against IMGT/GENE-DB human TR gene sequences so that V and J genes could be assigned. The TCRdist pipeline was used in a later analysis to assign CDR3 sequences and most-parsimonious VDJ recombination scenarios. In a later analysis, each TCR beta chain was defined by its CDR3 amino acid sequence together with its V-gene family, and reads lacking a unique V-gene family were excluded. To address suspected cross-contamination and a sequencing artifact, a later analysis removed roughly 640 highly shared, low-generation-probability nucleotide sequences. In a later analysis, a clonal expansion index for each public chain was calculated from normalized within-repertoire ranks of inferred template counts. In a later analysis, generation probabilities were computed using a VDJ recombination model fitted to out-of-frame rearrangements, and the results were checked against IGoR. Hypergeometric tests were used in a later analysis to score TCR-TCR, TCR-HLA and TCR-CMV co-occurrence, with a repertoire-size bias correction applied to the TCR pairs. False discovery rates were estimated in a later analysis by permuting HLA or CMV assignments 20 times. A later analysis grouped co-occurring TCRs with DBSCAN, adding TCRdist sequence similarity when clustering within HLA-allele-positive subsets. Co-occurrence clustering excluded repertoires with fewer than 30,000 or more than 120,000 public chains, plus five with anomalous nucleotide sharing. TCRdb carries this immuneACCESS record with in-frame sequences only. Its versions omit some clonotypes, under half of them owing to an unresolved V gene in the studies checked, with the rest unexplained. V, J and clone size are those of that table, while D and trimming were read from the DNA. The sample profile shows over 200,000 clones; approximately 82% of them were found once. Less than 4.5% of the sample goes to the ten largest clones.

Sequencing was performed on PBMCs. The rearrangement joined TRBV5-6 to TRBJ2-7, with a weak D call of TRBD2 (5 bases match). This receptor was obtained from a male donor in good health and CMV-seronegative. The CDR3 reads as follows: CASSLAASLAYEQYF. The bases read TGTGCCAGCAGCTTGGCGGCTAGCCTTGCCTACGAGCAGTACTTC.